This TCR beta chain appears in the sequencing data of a study of beta chain features in type 1 diabetes. Study-level background: No age, gender or cell yield differences were seen between patients and healthy donors.

Researchers reported sorting CD4+ naive, central memory, regulatory and stem cell-like memory cells via CD45RO/CCR7/CD25/CD127/CD95/CD27. Expressed TCRB transcripts were sequenced, since all the RNA that had been isolated was reverse transcribed. Libraries were prepared by immunoSEQ multiplex PCR; TCRdb keeps only in-frame clonotypes and omits some of them. The profile shows hundreds of thousands of clones, over 12% of them singletons. The table lists this clone with a few counts. Antigen: not known. Study outcomes and limitations: For Type 1 diabetes patients, all four CD4+ subsets carried TCRB CDR3s that were moderately but significantly shorter. Equally in patients and controls, shorter templates might have been favored by PCR.

The V end was cut by 2 bases, the J end by 0 bases, with 7 bases between. The CDR3 is made up of 14 amino acids. Germline V gene sequence: CDR1 ENHRY, CDR2 SYGVKD. This chain connects TRBV10-3 to TRBJ1-1; D remains unclear. The receptor's source is a man between 18 and 29 years old with type 1 diabetes. The sequencing input was naive CD4+ T cells from blood. CDR3 nucleotides: TGTGCCATCAGTGAGCCGACTGTGAACACTGAAGCTTTCTTT. The encoded protein is CAISEPTVNTEAFF.